The rows below give T cell receptor beta chains drawn from one sample of a study of blood T cell repertoires in COVID-19. Produced via immunoSEQ multiplex PCR; TCRdb's table is partial and in-frame only. The sample yields some 200,000 clones, around 79% seen once. Sequencing input: peripheral blood. These receptors all stem from a woman aged 70-85 years with acute or convalescent COVID-19. The CDR3 runs from the conserved cysteine through the conserved F or W. The D gene is left open where the match is weak. Clone size, where shown, is once, few, many, or a class for clones that have expanded.

J: TRBJ1-5
D: TRBD1
V: TRBV5-5
size: -
DNA: TGTGCCAGCACGGAAGGACAGGGTAGGCAGCCCCAGCATTTT
CDR3: CASTEGQGRQPQHF

J: TRBJ2-7
D: -
V: TRBV12-3/TRBV12-4
size: few
DNA: TGTGCCAGCAGTTTCAGTCACTCCTACGAGCAGTACTTC
CDR3: CASSFSHSYEQYF

J: TRBJ2-7
D: TRBD1
V: TRBV6-5
size: -
DNA: TGTGCCGAGGGACAGGGATTAGGGGAGCAGTACTTC
CDR3: CAEGQGLGEQYF

J: TRBJ2-7
D: -
V: TRBV7-2
size: -
DNA: TGTGCCAGCAGCTTAACGGCGGGACCCTACGAGCAGTACTTC
CDR3: CASSLTAGPYEQYF

J: TRBJ2-1
D: -
V: TRBV19
size: many
DNA: TGTGCCAGTAAGGAGAGATCCTACAATGAGCAGTTCTTC
CDR3: CASKERSYNEQFF

J: TRBJ2-5
D: TRBD2
V: TRBV5-1
size: -
DNA: TGCGCCAGCAGCCCGACTAGCGAGGAGACCCAGTACTTC
CDR3: CASSPTSEETQYF

J: TRBJ1-5
D: -
V: TRBV30
size: -
DNA: TGTGCCTGGAGTACCAGGGAGGGTCAGCCCCAGCATTTT
CDR3: CAWSTREGQPQHF

J: TRBJ2-1
D: -
V: TRBV7-2
size: many
DNA: TGTGCCAGCAGCCTCGCTGGTAGAACCGGGCAGTTCTTC
CDR3: CASSLAGRTGQFF

J: TRBJ2-7
D: -
V: TRBV11-2
size: -
DNA: TGTGCCAGCAGCCCCTCTTATACAGCCTACGAGCAGTACTTC
CDR3: CASSPSYTAYEQYF

J: TRBJ1-6
D: -
V: TRBV6-4
size: -
DNA: TGTGCCAGCACCGCTCGACCGCAGGGTTCTAATTCACCCCTCCACTTT
CDR3: CASTARPQGSNSPLHF

J: TRBJ2-1
D: TRBD1
V: TRBV12-5
size: -
DNA: TGTGCTAGTGGTTCTGGGACAGGGGGATACAATGAGCAGTTCTTC
CDR3: CASGSGTGGYNEQFF

J: TRBJ2-7
D: -
V: TRBV5-1
size: -
DNA: TGCGCCAGCAGCTTGGGTGCGGGGTATGGCGAGCAGTACTTC
CDR3: CASSLGAGYGEQYF

J: TRBJ2-1
D: TRBD1
V: TRBV3-1/TRBV3-2
size: few
DNA: TGTGCCAGCAGAGAACAGGGGCTAGAAAACAATGAGCAGTTCTTC
CDR3: CASREQGLENNEQFF

J: TRBJ2-3
D: TRBD2
V: TRBV18
size: -
DNA: TGTGCCAGCTCACGGCCGGGACTAGCGGGATCAGATACGCAGTATTTT
CDR3: CASSRPGLAGSDTQYF

J: TRBJ1-2
D: -
V: TRBV5-1
size: -
DNA: TGCGCCAGCAGCTTGGAAGTCACAACCAATGGCTACACCTTC
CDR3: CASSLEVTTNGYTF

J: TRBJ2-7
D: TRBD2
V: TRBV27
size: -
DNA: TGTGCCAGTAAAGCGGGAGGGCTGGGGGCCGAGCAGTACTTC
CDR3: CASKAGGLGAEQYF

J: TRBJ2-1
D: -
V: TRBV5-1
size: -
DNA: TGCGCCAGCAGCTTGTCCGGGGGAACCTACAATGAGCAGTTCTTC
CDR3: CASSLSGGTYNEQFF

J: TRBJ2-3
D: TRBD2
V: TRBV24-1
size: -
DNA: TGTGCCACCAGTGATTGGGGAGGGGATGACGGAGATACGCAGTATTTT
CDR3: CATSDWGGDDGDTQYF

J: TRBJ2-3
D: TRBD1
V: TRBV19
size: -
DNA: TGTGCCAGTAGTATAGCCAGGGGGCTGACAGATACGCAGTATTTT
CDR3: CASSIARGLTDTQYF

J: TRBJ2-3
D: -
V: TRBV24-1
size: -
DNA: TGTGCCACCAGTGATTTTGGGGGCGTAGGAGCGCAGTATTTT
CDR3: CATSDFGGVGAQYF

J: TRBJ1-3
D: -
V: TRBV7-9
size: -
DNA: TGTGCCAGCAGCGGGGGCGCTGGAAACACCATATATTTT
CDR3: CASSGGAGNTIYF

J: TRBJ2-5
D: -
V: TRBV10-3
size: -
DNA: TGTGCCATCAGTGAGGGACTCAGACAAGAGACCCAGTACTTC
CDR3: CAISEGLRQETQYF